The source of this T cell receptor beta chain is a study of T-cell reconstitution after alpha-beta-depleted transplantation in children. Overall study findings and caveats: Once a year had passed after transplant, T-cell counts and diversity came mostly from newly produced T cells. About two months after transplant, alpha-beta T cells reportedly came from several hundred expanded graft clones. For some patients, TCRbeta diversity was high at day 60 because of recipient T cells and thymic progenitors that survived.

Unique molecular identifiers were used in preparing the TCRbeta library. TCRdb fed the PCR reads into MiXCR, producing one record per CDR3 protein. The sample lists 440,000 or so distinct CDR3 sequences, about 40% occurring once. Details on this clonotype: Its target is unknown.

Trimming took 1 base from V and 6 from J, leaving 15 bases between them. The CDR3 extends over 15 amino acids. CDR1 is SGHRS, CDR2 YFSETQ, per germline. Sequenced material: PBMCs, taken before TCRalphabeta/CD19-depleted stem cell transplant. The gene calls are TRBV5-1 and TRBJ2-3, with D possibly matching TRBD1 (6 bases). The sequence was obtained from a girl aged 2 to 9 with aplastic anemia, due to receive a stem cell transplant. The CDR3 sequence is CASSLRSSQGDTQYF. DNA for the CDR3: TGCGCCAGCAGCTTGCGATCTTCCCAGGGGGATACGCAGTATTTT.